The following is a T cell receptor (beta chain) sequence with its context. The ends lost 5 bases at V and 2 bases at J; junction bases unmatched: 10. CDR3 length: 16 residues. In germline, CDR1 is SEHNR, CDR2 FQNEAQ (reference sequence). This sample is part of a study of glioma-infiltrating T cells after dendritic cell vaccination. Profiled with immunoSEQ multiplex PCR; TCRdb holds only in-frame clones, not every one. The sample contains fewer than 85,000 clones, approximately 90% of which appear only once. The specimen was blood, collected before dendritic cell vaccination. This sequence was found in a human donor with glioblastoma. The chain recombines TRBV7-9 with TRBJ2-7, with 9 positions matching TRBD2. The CDR3 here is CASSAPSSGATYEQYF. The DNA of the CDR3 is TGTGCCAGCAGCGCCCCCTCTAGCGGGGCTACCTACGAGCAGTACTTC. Looking up the rest from reference TRBV7-9 and TRBJ2-7 gives the full variable domain: DTGVSQNPRHKITKRGQNVTFRCDPISEHNRLYWYRQTLGQGPEFLTYFQNEAQLEKSRLLSDRFSAERPKGSFSTLEIQRTEQGDSAMYLCASSAPSSGATYEQYFGPGTRLTVT.